A selection of T cell receptor beta chains follows, all from one sample in a study of radiation and T cells in renal cell carcinoma. The table came from immunoSEQ multiplex PCR; TCRdb's copy has only in-frame clones and leaves some out. In the table there are 130,000 to 150,000 clones, roughly 88% of which are singletons. Here the sequenced sample was blood, taken from a patient whose treatment included radiotherapy and nephrectomy. Receptors originate from a woman aged 45 to 65 with renal cell carcinoma. Both conserved end residues are part of each CDR3. Some rows mark clone size as missing; the rest say once, few, many or name a class of expanded clone.

abundance	v_gene	j_gene	CDR3aa
.	TRBV6-6	TRBJ1-2	CASSTPDGYTF
.	TRBV9	TRBJ2-1	CASSVASGGYYNEQFF
.	TRBV4-2	TRBJ2-3	CASSQLSSGGVPDTQYF
.	TRBV6-1	TRBJ1-6	CATRDSSYNSPLHF
.	TRBV5-6	TRBJ2-1	CASSLVGLAGYNEQFF
.	TRBV7-9	TRBJ1-2	CASSLSDRYYGYTF
.	TRBV6-1	TRBJ2-3	CASSAGRLAGAGDTQYF
.	TRBV7-2	TRBJ1-4	CASSLGQNNEKLFF
few	TRBV6-1	TRBJ1-6	CASLGAANSPLHF
.	TRBV11-3	TRBJ2-3	CASSWTGTSTDTQYF
.	TRBV18	TRBJ2-5	CASSDSRLQETQYF
.	TRBV6-1	TRBJ2-3	CASSERSENTQYF
.	TRBV19	TRBJ2-3	CASSMLAGGNGQYF
once	TRBV7-2	TRBJ2-7	CASRTELVYEQYF